This note documents a single T cell receptor (beta chain) sequence. Under the authors' procedure: Reference gene primers were amplified, and this amplification served to estimate nucleated cell counts. Some clones are missing from TCRdb's copy, which holds only in-frame ones; the method was immunoSEQ multiplex PCR. V and J calls and clone size are those listed in that table; D and trimming were worked out from the DNA. The table includes roughly 120,000 clones, approximately 87% detected once. The CDR3 is 12 residues long. CDR1 and CDR2 from the germline V gene are SGHTA and FQGTGA. Trimming removed 4 bases from V and 11 bases from J, with 11 bases in between. The data were taken from a study of blood T cell repertoires in COVID-19. Turning to the study itself: Some COVID-19 samples were acute and others convalescent; all came from the United States, Italy and Spain. T cells, B-cell-depleted T cells, or PBMCs provided the cDNA or gDNA that served as material.

The chain has TRBV7-3 and TRBJ2-2; tentative D call: TRBD2 (5 bases). The sequence derives from an older woman with acute or convalescent COVID-19. The sample consisted of peripheral blood. CDR3 DNA sequence: TGTGCCAGCAGCTCCGACGGGATCGAGCTGTTTTTT. Amino acids: CASSSDGIELFF.